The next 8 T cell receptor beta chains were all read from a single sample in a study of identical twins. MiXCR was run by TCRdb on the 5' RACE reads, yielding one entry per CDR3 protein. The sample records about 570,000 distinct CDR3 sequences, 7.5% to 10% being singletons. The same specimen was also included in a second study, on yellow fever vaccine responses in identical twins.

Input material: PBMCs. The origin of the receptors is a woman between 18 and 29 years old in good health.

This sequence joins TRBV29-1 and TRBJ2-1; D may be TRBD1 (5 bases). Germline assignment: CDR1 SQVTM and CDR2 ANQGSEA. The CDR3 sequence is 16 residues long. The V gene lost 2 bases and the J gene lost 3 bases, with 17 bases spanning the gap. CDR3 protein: CSVESFDSPYYNEQFF. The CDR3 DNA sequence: TGCAGCGTTGAATCATTCGACAGCCCTTACTACAATGAGCAGTTCTTC.

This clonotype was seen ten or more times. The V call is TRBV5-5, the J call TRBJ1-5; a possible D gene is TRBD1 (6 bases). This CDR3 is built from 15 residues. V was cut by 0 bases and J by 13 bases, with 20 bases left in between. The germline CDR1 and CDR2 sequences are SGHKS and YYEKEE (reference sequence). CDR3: CASSLAVSREGTQHF. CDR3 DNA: TGTGCCAGCAGCTTGGCCGTATCGCGTGAAGGGACACAGCATTTT.

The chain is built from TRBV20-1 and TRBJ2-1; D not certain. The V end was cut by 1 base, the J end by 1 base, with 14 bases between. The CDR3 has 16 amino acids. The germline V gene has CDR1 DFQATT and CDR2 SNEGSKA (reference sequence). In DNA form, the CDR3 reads TGCAGTGCTAGAGTCGCGTGGGCAGGATCCTACAATGAGCAGTTCTTC. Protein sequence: CSARVAWAGSYNEQFF.

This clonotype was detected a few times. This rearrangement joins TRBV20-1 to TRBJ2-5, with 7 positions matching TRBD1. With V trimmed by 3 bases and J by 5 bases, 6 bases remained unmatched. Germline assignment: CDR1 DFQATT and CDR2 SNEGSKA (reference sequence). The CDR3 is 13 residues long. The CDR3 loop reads CSASLGGAETQYF. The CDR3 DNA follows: TGCAGTGCTAGTCTAGGGGGCGCGGAGACCCAGTACTTC.

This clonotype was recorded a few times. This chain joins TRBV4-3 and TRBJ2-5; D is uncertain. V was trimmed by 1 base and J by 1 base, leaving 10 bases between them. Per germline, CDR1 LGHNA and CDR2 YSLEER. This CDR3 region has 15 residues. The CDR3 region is CASSQGYQAQETQYF. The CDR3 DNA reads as TGCGCCAGCAGCCAAGGTTACCAGGCCCAAGAGACCCAGTACTTC.

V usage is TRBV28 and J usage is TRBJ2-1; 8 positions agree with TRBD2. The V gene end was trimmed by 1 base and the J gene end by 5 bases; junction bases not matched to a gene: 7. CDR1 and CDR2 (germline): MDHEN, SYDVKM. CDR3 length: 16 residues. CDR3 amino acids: CASSLYAGGTNNEQFF. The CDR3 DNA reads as TGTGCCAGCAGTTTATACGCGGGAGGAACGAACAATGAGCAGTTCTTC.

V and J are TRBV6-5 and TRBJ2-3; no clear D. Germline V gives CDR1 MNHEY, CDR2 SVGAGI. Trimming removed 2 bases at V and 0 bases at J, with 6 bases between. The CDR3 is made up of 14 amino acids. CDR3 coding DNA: TGTGCCAGCAGTTACGACCTTAGCACAGATACGCAGTATTTT. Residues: CASSYDLSTDTQYF.

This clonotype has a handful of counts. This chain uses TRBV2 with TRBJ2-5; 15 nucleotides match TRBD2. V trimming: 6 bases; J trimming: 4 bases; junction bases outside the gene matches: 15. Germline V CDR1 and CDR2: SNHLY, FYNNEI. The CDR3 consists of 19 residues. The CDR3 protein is CASRDGILGLAGGRETQYF. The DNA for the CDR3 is TGTGCCAGCAGAGACGGTATATTGGGACTAGCGGGGGGCAGAGAGACCCAGTACTTC.